This T cell receptor beta chain appears in the sequencing data of a study of CD8+ T cells in alopecia areata. Whole-study context: Treated patients received oral tofacitinib, 5 to 10 mg twice daily.

Peripheral blood, together with lesional scalp punch biopsies, was collected from alopecia areata patients. The V gene lost 6 bases and the J gene lost 2 bases, with 7 bases spanning the gap. CDR3 length equals 13 residues. From germline, CDR1 is MNHEY and CDR2 SVGAGI. Extracted RNA was reverse transcribed, and the resulting cDNA served as sequencing template. The method was immunoSEQ multiplex PCR; TCRdb's version includes in-frame clones alone and lacks a portion of them. The table records roughly 150,000 clones, over 45% of them present only once. This clone appeared a few times. Sequencing used CD4+ T cells sorted from blood. The chain links TRBV6-5 to TRBJ2-2; no reliable D call. This clonotype was obtained from a human donor with alopecia areata. CDR3 sequence (DNA): TGTGCCAGCAGAGACTCAAACACCGGGGAGCTGTTTTTT. The encoded protein is CASRDSNTGELFF.